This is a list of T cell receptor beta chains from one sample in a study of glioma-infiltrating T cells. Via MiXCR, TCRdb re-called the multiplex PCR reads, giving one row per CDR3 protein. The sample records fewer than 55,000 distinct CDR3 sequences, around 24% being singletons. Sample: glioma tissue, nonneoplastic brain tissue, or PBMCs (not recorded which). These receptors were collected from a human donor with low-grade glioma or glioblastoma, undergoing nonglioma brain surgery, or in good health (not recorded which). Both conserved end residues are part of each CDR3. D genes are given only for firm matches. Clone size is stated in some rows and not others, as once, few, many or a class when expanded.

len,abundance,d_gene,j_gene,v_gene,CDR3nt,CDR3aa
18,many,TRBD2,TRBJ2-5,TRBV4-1,TGCGCCAGCAGCCAAGATAACCTACTAGCGGGGGGGCATGAGACCCAGTACTTC,CASSQDNLLAGGHETQYF
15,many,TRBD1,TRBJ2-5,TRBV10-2,TGCGCCAGCAGTGAGGTGACAGGGGTAGGAGAGACCCAGTACTTC,CASSEVTGVGETQYF
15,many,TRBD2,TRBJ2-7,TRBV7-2,TGTGCCAGCAGCTTAGAGGGACTAGGAAACTACGAGCAGTACTTC,CASSLEGLGNYEQYF
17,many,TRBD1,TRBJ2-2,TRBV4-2,TGTGCCAGCAGCCATGTTACGGGACAGGGCGGCACCGGGGAGCTGTTTTTT,CASSHVTGQGGTGELFF
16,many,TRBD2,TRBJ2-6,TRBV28,TGTGCCAGCGTATTCGCGGGAGCTACTGGGGCCAACGTCCTGACTTTC,CASVFAGATGANVLTF
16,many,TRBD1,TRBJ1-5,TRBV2,TGTGCCAGCAGGAATGACAGGGCGCGAGGAAATCAGCCCCAGCATTTT,CASRNDRARGNQPQHF
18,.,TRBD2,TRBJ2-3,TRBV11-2,TGTGCCAGCAGCTTAGTCGTCCGGGGGGGCAGAGTTGGAGATACGCAGTATTTT,CASSLVVRGGRVGDTQYF
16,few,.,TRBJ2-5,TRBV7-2,TGTGCCAGCAGCTCCCTGGGGTGGGGGGTCGAAGAGACCCAGTACTTC,CASSSLGWGVEETQYF
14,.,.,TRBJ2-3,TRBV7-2,TGTTCCAGCAGGCCTGGGAGAAGCACAGATACGCAGTATTTT,CSSRPGRSTDTQYF
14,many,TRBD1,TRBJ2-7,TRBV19,TGTGCCAGTAGTCCCCGGGACAGGATCAACGAGCAGTACTTC,CASSPRDRINEQYF
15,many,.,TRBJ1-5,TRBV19,TGTGCCAGTAGTATGGCGGAATATAGCAATCAGCCCCAGCATTTT,CASSMAEYSNQPQHF
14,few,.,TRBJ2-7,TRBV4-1,TGCGCCAGCAGCCTCACCACAACGAACTACGAGCAGTACTTC,CASSLTTTNYEQYF
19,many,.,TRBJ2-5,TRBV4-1,TGCGCCAGCAGCCAATTTAACGTTGGGATAGGGGGATTCCAAGAGACCCAGTACTTC,CASSQFNVGIGGFQETQYF
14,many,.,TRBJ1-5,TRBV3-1,TGTGCCAGCAGCCCCGCATCAAGCAATCAGCCCCAGCATTTT,CASSPASSNQPQHF
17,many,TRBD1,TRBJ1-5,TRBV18,TGTGCCAGCTCATCTACGTCCCGGGACAGGGGGAGTCAGCCCCAGCATTTT,CASSSTSRDRGSQPQHF
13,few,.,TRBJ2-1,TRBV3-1,TGTGCCAGCAGCCCCCGCCCCTACAATGAGCAGTTCTTC,CASSPRPYNEQFF
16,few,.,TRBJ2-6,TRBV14,TGTGCCAGCAGTTTCGCCCGGTCCTCTGGGGCCAACGTCCTGACTTTC,CASSFARSSGANVLTF
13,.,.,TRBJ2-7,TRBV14,TGTGCCAGCAGCGGCGGGACAGTCTACGAGCAGTACTTC,CASSGGTVYEQYF
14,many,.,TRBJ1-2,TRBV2,TGTGCCAGCAGTGAATACACAGGCGGCTATGGCTACACCTTC,CASSEYTGGYGYTF
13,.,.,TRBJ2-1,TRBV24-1,TGTGCCACCAGTGATTCGGGAGTCGGCGAGCAGTCCTTC,CATSDSGVGEQSF
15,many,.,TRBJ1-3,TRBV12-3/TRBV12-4,TGTGCCAGCAGTCAAGGGACACTGGGAGGAAACACCATATATTTT,CASSQGTLGGNTIYF
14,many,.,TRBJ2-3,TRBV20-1,TGCAGTGCTAATCCCGCGGCTAGCACAGATACGCAGTATTTT,CSANPAASTDTQYF
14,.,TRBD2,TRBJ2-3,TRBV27,TGTGTTAGCAGTTTTAGCGGGGGAACAGATACGCAGTATTTT,CVSSFSGGTDTQYF
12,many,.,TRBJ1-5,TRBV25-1,TGTGCCAGCAGTGAATCCGGTCAGCCCCAGCATTTT,CASSESGQPQHF
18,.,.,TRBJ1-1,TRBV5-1,TGCGCCAGCAGCTTGGAGGTTTTGGGGACCCCCGTAATGACTGAAGCTTTCTTT,CASSLEVLGTPVMTEAFF
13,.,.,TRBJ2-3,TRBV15,TGTGCCACCAGCAGAGATCCTACAGATACACAGTATTTT,CATSRDPTDTQYF
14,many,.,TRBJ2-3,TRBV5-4,TGTGCCAGCAGCCCCTTCGTGGGCACAGATACGCAGTATTTT,CASSPFVGTDTQYF
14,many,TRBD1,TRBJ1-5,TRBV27,TGTGCCAGCAGCGACAGGGAGGGCAATCAGCCCCAGCATTTT,CASSDREGNQPQHF
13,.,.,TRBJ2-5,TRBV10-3,TGTGCCATCAGTGGGCGGAGAGAAGAGACCCAGTACTTC,CAISGRREETQYF
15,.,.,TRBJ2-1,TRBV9,TGTGCCAGCAGCCAAGATGAGGGATCCTACAATGAGCAGTTCTTC,CASSQDEGSYNEQFF
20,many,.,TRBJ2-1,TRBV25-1,TGTGCCAGCAGTGAATCTATTATCTCGGACAGCCTGTTTTCCTACAATGAGCAGTTCTTC,CASSESIISDSLFSYNEQFF
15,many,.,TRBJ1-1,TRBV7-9,TGTGCCAGCAGCGCCAGGACGGCCATGAACACTGAAGCTTTCTTT,CASSARTAMNTEAFF
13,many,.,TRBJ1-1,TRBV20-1,TGCAGTGCTACACAGGGCCTGAACACTGAAGCTTTCTTT,CSATQGLNTEAFF
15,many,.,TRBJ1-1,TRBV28,TGTGCCAGCAGCCCATTACAGGGCAAAGGGGCTGAAGCTTTCTTT,CASSPLQGKGAEAFF
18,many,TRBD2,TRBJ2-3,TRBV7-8,TGTGCCAGCAGCTTAGCGCGATCAGCGGGAGGGAGCACAGATACGCAGTATTTT,CASSLARSAGGSTDTQYF
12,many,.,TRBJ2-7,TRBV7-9,TGTGCCAGCAGCTTAGCCACTTACGAGCAGTACTTC,CASSLATYEQYF
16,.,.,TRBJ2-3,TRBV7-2,TGTGCCAGCAGCTTGTTCGACAGAGAGGGCACAGATACGCAGTATTTT,CASSLFDREGTDTQYF
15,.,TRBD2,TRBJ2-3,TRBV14,TGTGCCAGCAGCCAACTAGCGGGGGTGGCAGATACGCAGTATTTT,CASSQLAGVADTQYF
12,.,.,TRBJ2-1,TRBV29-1,TGCAGCATCAAACGCTACGACAATGAGCAGTTCTTC,CSIKRYDNEQFF
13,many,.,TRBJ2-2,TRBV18,TGTGCCAGCTCGCAATCGAACACCGGGGAGCTGTTTTTT,CASSQSNTGELFF
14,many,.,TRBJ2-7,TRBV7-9,TGTGCCAGCAGCCCGATTATACCGGGTACCGAGCAGTACTTC,CASSPIIPGTEQYF
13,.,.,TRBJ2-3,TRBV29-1,TGCAGCGTTGAAGGCCGGGGGTCGGATACGCAGTATTTT,CSVEGRGSDTQYF
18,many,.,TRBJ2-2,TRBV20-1,TGCAGTGCGAGTTCCCGGGACGGAGGGAGCGTGAACACCGGGGAGCTGTTTTTT,CSASSRDGGSVNTGELFF
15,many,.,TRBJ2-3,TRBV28,TGTGCCAGCAGTTTGATTGCGGGGACGACGAAGACGCAGTATTTT,CASSLIAGTTKTQYF
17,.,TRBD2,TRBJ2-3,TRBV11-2,TGTGCCAGCAGCCAGCAGGGACTAGCGGGAATGGCAGATACGCAGTATTTT,CASSQQGLAGMADTQYF
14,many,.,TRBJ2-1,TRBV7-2,TGTGCCAGCAGGAAGGGGGTAGCATCCAATGAGCAGTTCTTC,CASRKGVASNEQFF
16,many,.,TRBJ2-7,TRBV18,TGTGCCAGCTCACCACCATGGCAGGGAGAAACCTACGAGCAGTACTTC,CASSPPWQGETYEQYF
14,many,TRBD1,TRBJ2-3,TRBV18,TGTGCCAGCTCGCCCGGGACAGTATCAGATACGCAGTATTTT,CASSPGTVSDTQYF
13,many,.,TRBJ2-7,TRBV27,TGTGCCAGCAGTTTAACGCGGGACGGCGAGCAGTACTTC,CASSLTRDGEQYF
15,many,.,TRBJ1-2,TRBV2,TGTGCCAGCAGTGAACGCGGAACGGGGGGCCACGGCTACACCTTC,CASSERGTGGHGYTF
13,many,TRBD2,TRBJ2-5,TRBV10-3,TGTGCCATCGCAGCGGGAGAGGGAGAGACCCAGTACTTC,CAIAAGEGETQYF